This T cell receptor beta chain comes out of a study of siplizumab effects on memory and regulatory T cells. The overall study: Siplizumab-treated (approximately 0.95 ug/mL) and drug-free mixed lymphocyte reactions were paired. General study findings and limits: Siplizumab cultures yielded proliferating Tregs whose suppressive function was not confirmed. Memory cells seemed less diverse than naive T cells, which seemed major alloresponse contributors.

Coculture of the mixed lymphocyte reaction cells took place at 37 degrees C and lasted around six days. This CDR3 has 19 residues. The trim removed 0 bases at V and 5 bases at J, leaving 14 bases unmatched. Looked up from germline, CDR1 is LGHNA and CDR2 is YNFKEQ. This clone was detected a few times. Antigen unknown. TCRdb's copy holds only in-frame clones and misses some; the assay was immunoSEQ multiplex PCR. The table includes roughly 2,900 clones, about 53% detected once. The sequenced sample was CFSE-low (dividing) CD4+ T cells sorted from an allogeneic mixed lymphocyte reaction. V gene TRBV4-2 combines with J gene TRBJ1-2, with 11 positions matching TRBD1. The TCR sequence derives from a human donor in good health; the cells came from an allogeneic mixed lymphocyte reaction. This chain's CDR3 is CASSQEGIRGQGVRYGYTF. The CDR3, as DNA: TGTGCCAGCAGCCAAGAGGGAATCCGGGGACAGGGGGTGCGGTATGGCTACACCTTC.